The 26 T cell receptor beta chains reported below all come from one sample, sequenced in a study of blood T cell repertoires in COVID-19. Profiled with immunoSEQ multiplex PCR; TCRdb holds only in-frame clones, not every one. The table has over 150,000 clones, about 88% seen once. The specimen sequenced was peripheral blood. The receptors were sampled from a man in his forties with acute or convalescent COVID-19.

Concerning this clone itself: Its ends do not fully match the called genes, so a read error is possible. The chain combines TRBV7-7 with TRBJ2-7; 9 bases fit TRBD1. From germline, CDR1 is SSHAT and CDR2 FNYEAQ (reference sequence). The CDR3 spans 15 residues. In DNA form, the CDR3 reads TGTGCTAGCAGTCCTCGACAGGGGGGAAACTACGAGCAGTACTTC. Encoded protein: CASSPRQGGNYEQYF. The whole variable domain, remainder taken from reference TRBV7-7 and TRBJ2-7, is GAGVSQSPRYKVTKRGQDVTLRCDPISSHATLYWYQQALGQGPEFLTYFNYEAQPDKSGLPSDRFSAERPEGSISTLTIQRTEQRDSAMYRCASSPRQGGNYEQYFGPGTRLTVT.

This chain connects TRBV3-1 (or the pseudogene TRBV3-2) to TRBJ2-3; 12 bases align to TRBD2. Germline V gene sequence: CDR1 LGHDT, CDR2 YNNKEL (reference sequence). V trimming: 1 base; J trimming: 0 bases; junction bases outside the gene matches: 17. The CDR3 runs to 22 residues. For the CDR3, the DNA is TGTGCCAGCAGCCAAGGATCCTCTAGCGGGGGGGCGTTGAGGATAAGCACAGATACGCAGTATTTT. Translation: CASSQGSSSGGALRISTDTQYF.

V and J are TRBV7-8 and TRBJ1-5, with D unresolved. Trimming shortened V by 1 base and J by 0 bases, and 16 bases separated the two germline ends. The CDR3 is 18 residues long. Germline CDR1 is SGHVS and CDR2 is FQNEAQ. This CDR3 reads CASSLVLSRINSNQPQHF. The CDR3 DNA reads as TGTGCCAGCAGCTTAGTCTTGTCCAGAATTAATAGCAATCAGCCCCAGCATTTT.

The chain links TRBV24-1 to TRBJ2-1, with D maybe TRBD2 (5 bases). Germline assignment: CDR1 KGHDR and CDR2 SFDVKD. The CDR3 consists of 16 residues. With 3 bases removed from V and 0 bases from J, the gap between germline ends came to 11 bases. In DNA form, the CDR3 reads TGTGCCACCAGTGATGATCGGGGAAGCTCCTACAATGAGCAGTTCTTC. Protein product: CATSDDRGSSYNEQFF.

The J gene is TRBJ2-5, the V gene TRBV30, with 8 nucleotides matching TRBD2. Trimming removed 3 bases from V and 0 bases from J; junction bases left unmatched: 3. The CDR3 length is 14 residues. Germline CDR1 and CDR2: GTSNPN and SVGIG (reference sequence). CDR3 in amino acids: CAWRRGAYQETQYF. DNA for the CDR3: TGTGCCTGGAGGCGGGGGGCCTACCAAGAGACCCAGTACTTC.

This chain connects TRBV28 to TRBJ1-4; the match to TRBD1 covers 10 bases. CDR3 length: 16 amino acids. Unmatched junction bases numbered 9, after V lost 3 bases and J lost 8 bases. Germline loops: CDR1 MDHEN, CDR2 SYDVKM. The DNA for the CDR3 is TGTGCCAGCAGTTTCCCCCCGGGACAGGGGAGAGAAAAACTGTTTTTT. It is translated as CASSFPPGQGREKLFF.

The rearrangement links TRBV7-2 to TRBJ1-1, with 9 bases matching TRBD1. Germline CDR1 is SGHTA and CDR2 is FQGNSA. The junction had 10 bases not matched to a gene; V was cut back by 3 bases and J by 5 bases. The CDR3 sequence is 16 residues long. DNA of the CDR3: TGTGCCAGCAGCTTTGGACAGGGGATATTGAGTACTGAAGCTTTCTTT. Translating gives CASSFGQGILSTEAFF. Variable domain in full (rest from reference TRBV7-2 and TRBJ1-1): GAGVSQSPSNKVTEKGKDVELRCDPISGHTALYWYRQSLGQGLEFLIYFQGNSAPDKSGLPSDRFSAERTGGSVSTLTIQRTQQEDSAVYLCASSFGQGILSTEAFFGQGTRLTVV.

The chain combines TRBV9 with TRBJ1-1; 8 bases align to TRBD1. J was trimmed by 1 base and V by 3 bases; bases with no gene match: 8. Germline V gene data show CDR1 as SGDLS and CDR2 as YYNGEE. The CDR3 runs to 16 residues. CDR3 bases: TGTGCCAGCAGCGCCCGGACAGGGACGGGGAACACTGAAGCTTTCTTT. Translating gives CASSARTGTGNTEAFF.

This chain's CDR3 is CATSDLDPGMSSYNEQFF. DNA for the CDR3: TGTGCCACCAGTGATTTGGATCCGGGGATGAGCTCCTACAATGAGCAGTTCTTC. The chain employs TRBV24-1 and TRBJ2-1; a weak D match, TRBD2 (5 bases). Germline CDR1 and CDR2: KGHDR and SFDVKD. V was pared by 0 bases and J by 0 bases, with 14 bases between. The CDR3 sequence is 18 residues long.

The chain has TRBV2 and TRBJ1-5; 9 nucleotides match TRBD1. Germline CDR1 is SNHLY and CDR2 is FYNNEI. This CDR3 region has 17 residues. The junction had 15 bases not matched to a gene; V was cut back by 8 bases and J by 4 bases. CDR3 amino acids: CASRVPGQGLRNQPQHF. In DNA, the CDR3 is TGTGCCAGCCGCGTCCCGGGACAGGGCCTGAGGAATCAGCCCCAGCATTTT. Complete variable domain (other parts from reference TRBV2 and TRBJ1-5): EPEVTQTPSHQVTQMGQEVILRCVPISNHLYFYWYRQILGQKVEFLVSFYNNEISEKSEIFDDQFSVERPDGSNFTLKIRSTKLEDSAMYFCASRVPGQGLRNQPQHFGDGTRLSIL.

The V and J genes are TRBV18 and TRBJ1-1, with D uncertain. V was pared by 5 bases and J by 4 bases, with 14 bases between. The CDR3 spans 14 residues. Germline V lookup: CDR1 KGHSH, CDR2 LQKENI. In nucleotides, the CDR3 is TGTGCCAGCTCAGCATGGAGGGAAGGCACTGAAGCTTTCTTT. This codes for CASSAWREGTEAFF.

This clone was recorded a few times. V is TRBV19 and J is TRBJ2-3, with 10 nucleotides matching TRBD2. The CDR3 extends over 15 amino acids. Per germline, CDR1 LNHDA and CDR2 SQIVND (reference sequence). Trimming at V came to 3 bases and at J to 1 base, leaving 1 base not matched to a gene. CDR3 sequence: CASSIGTSGTDTQYF. The CDR3 DNA follows: TGTGCCAGTAGTATTGGGACTAGCGGCACAGATACGCAGTATTTT.

V is TRBV19 and J is TRBJ1-5; 9 bases map to TRBD1. Trimming removed 5 bases from V and 8 bases from J; junction bases left unmatched: 7. This CDR3 is 14 amino acids long. Germline assignment: CDR1 LNHDA and CDR2 SQIVND (reference sequence). In DNA form, the CDR3 reads TGTGCCAGTAGTGACGCCGGGACAGGGAAGCCCCAGCATTTT. This encodes CASSDAGTGKPQHF. The full variable domain, with the rest looked up from reference TRBV19 and TRBJ1-5, is DGGITQSPKYLFRKEGQNVTLSCEQNLNHDAMYWYRQDPGQGLRLIYYSQIVNDFQKGDIAEGYSVSREKKESFPLTVTSAQKNPTAFYLCASSDAGTGKPQHFGDGTRLSIL.

The chain joins TRBV5-4 to TRBJ2-1, with D maybe TRBD2 (6 bases). CDR3 size: 15 residues. V lost 2 bases, J lost 0 bases, and 9 bases lay in between. Germline V gives CDR1 SGHNT, CDR2 YYREEE (reference sequence). The CDR3 DNA reads TGTGCCAGCAGCTTTGGGGGAGGCTCCTACAATGAGCAGTTCTTC. Residues: CASSFGGGSYNEQFF.

This chain uses TRBV6-1 with TRBJ1-5; D is ambiguous. Trimming shortened V by 1 base and J by 4 bases, and 5 bases separated the two germline ends. The CDR3 has 13 residues. The germline V gene encodes CDR1 MNHNS and CDR2 SASEGT. The CDR3 spells CASSEGRNQPQHF. CDR3 bases: TGTGCCAGCAGTGAAGGGAGAAATCAGCCCCAGCATTTT.

The rearrangement joins TRBV12-3 or TRBV12-4 to TRBJ2-5; D remains ambiguous. The V end was cut by 7 bases, the J end by 4 bases, with 7 bases between. The CDR3 extends over 11 amino acids. DNA for the CDR3: TGTGCCAGCACAGAACGAGAGACCCAGTACTTC. It yields the protein CASTERETQYF.

The chain joins TRBV5-6 to TRBJ1-2; D perhaps matches TRBD1 (5 bases). V was pared by 3 bases and J by 6 bases, with 18 bases between. There are 15 residues in the CDR3. CDR1 and CDR2 from the germline V gene are SGHDT and YYEEEE. CDR3 amino acids: CASSWGVDIYNGYTF. CDR3 DNA: TGTGCCAGCAGCTGGGGGGTGGACATTTATAATGGCTACACCTTC.

J is TRBJ1-5 and V is TRBV6-1; D possibly corresponds to TRBD1 (6 bases). V lost 1 base to trimming and J lost 3 bases, with 7 bases between them. This CDR3 comprises 14 residues. In germline, CDR1 is MNHNS, CDR2 SASEGT. CDR3 nucleotides: TGTGCCAGCAGTGAAGGGACAGCCAATCAGCCCCAGCATTTT. Amino acids: CASSEGTANQPQHF.

CDR3 nucleotide sequence: TGTGCCAGCAATCCAGGGGATCGAAATGAGCAGTTCTTC. It encodes CASNPGDRNEQFF. The chain links TRBV6-5 to TRBJ2-1; perhaps TRBD1 as D (6 bases). Between the trimmed V and J ends, which lost 7 bases and 7 bases, there was a span of 14 bases. The CDR3 has 13 residues. The germline V gene encodes CDR1 MNHEY and CDR2 SVGAGI.

The rearrangement links TRBV14 to TRBJ2-3; maybe TRBD1 (6 bases). The germline V gene encodes CDR1 SGHDN and CDR2 FVKESK. CDR3 size: 16 residues. The V end was cut by 3 bases, the J end by 0 bases, with 13 bases between. The CDR3 region is CASSHIRQVSTDTQYF. Written as DNA, the CDR3 is TGTGCCAGCAGCCATATTCGACAGGTTAGCACAGATACGCAGTATTTT.

The chain is built from TRBV7-9 and TRBJ2-1, with 9 positions matching TRBD2. V dropped 0 bases and J dropped 5; count of bases not matched to a gene: 5. CDR3 length: 16 residues. Germline values: CDR1 SEHNR, CDR2 FQNEAQ (reference sequence). The DNA for the CDR3 is TGTGCCAGCAGCTTAGCTCCTAGCGGGGTCCACAATGAGCAGTTCTTC. The encoded protein is CASSLAPSGVHNEQFF. Drawing the rest from reference TRBV7-9 and TRBJ2-1, the complete variable domain is DTGVSQNPRHKITKRGQNVTFRCDPISEHNRLYWYRQTLGQGPEFLTYFQNEAQLEKSRLLSDRFSAERPKGSFSTLEIQRTEQGDSAMYLCASSLAPSGVHNEQFFGPGTRLTVL.

This sequence joins TRBV11-2 and TRBJ1-1; TRBD1 agrees at 7 bases. This CDR3 comprises 14 residues. Germline assignment: CDR1 SGHAT and CDR2 FQNNGV. The V gene end was trimmed by 5 bases and the J gene end by 7 bases; junction bases not matched to a gene: 10. CDR3 nucleotides: TGTGCCAGCAGCGCGACGACAGGGCTCAATGAAGCTTTCTTT. It is translated as CASSATTGLNEAFF.

In its sample, this clone was seen a few times. The gene calls are TRBV3-1 (or the pseudogene TRBV3-2) and TRBJ2-7; 11 bases match TRBD1. The germline CDR1 and CDR2 sequences are LGHDT and YNNKEL (reference sequence). This CDR3 is 15 amino acids long. After removal of 4 bases from V and 2 bases from J, the junction contained 4 bases not matched to a gene. This chain's CDR3 is CASSLRDRGTYEQYF. The CDR3 nucleotides read TGTGCCAGCAGCCTCCGGGACAGGGGGACCTACGAGCAGTACTTC.

The J gene is TRBJ2-5, the V gene TRBV18; 9 positions agree with TRBD1. V shed 3 bases, J shed 5 bases, and the junction held 10 bases outside the gene matches. The CDR3 consists of 16 residues. Germline CDR1 reads KGHSH; CDR2 reads LQKENI. In DNA form, the CDR3 reads TGTGCCAGCTCACCGCGGACAGGGGACAGGCAGGAGACCCAGTACTTC. It codes for CASSPRTGDRQETQYF.

This clone has a handful of counts. This chain connects TRBV11-2 to TRBJ1-2, with D unclear. The CDR3 spans 17 residues. Germline-derived CDR1 and CDR2 are SGHAT and FQNNGV. V lost 1 base, J lost 0 bases, and 15 bases lay in between. CDR3: CASSLANRVGANYGYTF. CDR3 coding DNA: TGTGCCAGCAGCTTAGCAAATCGGGTAGGAGCTAACTATGGCTACACCTTC.

V usage is TRBV3-1 (or the pseudogene TRBV3-2) and J usage is TRBJ1-1; D is possibly TRBD1 (6 bases). V lost 3 bases and J 5 bases, leaving 13 bases between the germline ends. In germline, CDR1 is LGHDT, CDR2 YNNKEL (reference sequence). This CDR3 is built from 14 residues. In nucleotides, the CDR3 is TGTGCCAGCAGCCAGTCAGGACAGTCAACTGAAGCTTTCTTT. Translating gives CASSQSGQSTEAFF.